The present T cell receptor beta chain was sequenced within a study of blood T cell repertoires in COVID-19. On the study more broadly: Samples of COVID-19 (acute and convalescent) were obtained from the United States, Italy and Spain.

In its sample, this clone was seen a few times. Authors' processing steps: Nucleated cell number was recorded as an estimate derived from reference gene primer amplification. Libraries were prepared by immunoSEQ multiplex PCR; TCRdb keeps only in-frame clonotypes and omits some of them. V, J and clone size are taken as reported in that table, and D and trimming were inferred from the DNA itself. The data contain around 180,000 clones, 82% of them seen just once; the ten biggest clones take up 10% to 13%. V lost 2 bases to trimming and J lost 5 bases, with 9 bases between them. The germline CDR1 and CDR2 sequences are GTSNPN and SVGIG (reference sequence). CDR3 length: 12 residues.

This rearrangement joins TRBV30 to TRBJ1-2; D might be TRBD1 (6 bases). This receptor was identified in a woman aged 80 or over with active or convalescent COVID-19. Input material: peripheral blood. The CDR3 reads CAWSRGGYGYTF. The CDR3 DNA reads TGTGCCTGGAGTAGGGGGGGGTATGGCTACACCTTC.